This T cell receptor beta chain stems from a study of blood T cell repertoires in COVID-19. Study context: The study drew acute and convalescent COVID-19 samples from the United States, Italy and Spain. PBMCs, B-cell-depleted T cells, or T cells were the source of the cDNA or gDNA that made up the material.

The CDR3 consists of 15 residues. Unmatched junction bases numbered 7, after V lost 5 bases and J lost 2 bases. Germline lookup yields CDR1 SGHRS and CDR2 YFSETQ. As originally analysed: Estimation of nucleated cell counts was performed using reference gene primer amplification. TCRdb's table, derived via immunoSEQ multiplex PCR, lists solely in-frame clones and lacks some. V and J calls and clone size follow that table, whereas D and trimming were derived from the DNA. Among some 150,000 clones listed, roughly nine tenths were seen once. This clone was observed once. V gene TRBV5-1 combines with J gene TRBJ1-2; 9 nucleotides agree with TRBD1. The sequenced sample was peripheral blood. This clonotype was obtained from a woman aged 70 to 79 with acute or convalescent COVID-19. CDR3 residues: CASRATDRGNYGYTF. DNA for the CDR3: TGCGCCAGCAGAGCTACGGACAGGGGAAACTATGGCTACACCTTC.